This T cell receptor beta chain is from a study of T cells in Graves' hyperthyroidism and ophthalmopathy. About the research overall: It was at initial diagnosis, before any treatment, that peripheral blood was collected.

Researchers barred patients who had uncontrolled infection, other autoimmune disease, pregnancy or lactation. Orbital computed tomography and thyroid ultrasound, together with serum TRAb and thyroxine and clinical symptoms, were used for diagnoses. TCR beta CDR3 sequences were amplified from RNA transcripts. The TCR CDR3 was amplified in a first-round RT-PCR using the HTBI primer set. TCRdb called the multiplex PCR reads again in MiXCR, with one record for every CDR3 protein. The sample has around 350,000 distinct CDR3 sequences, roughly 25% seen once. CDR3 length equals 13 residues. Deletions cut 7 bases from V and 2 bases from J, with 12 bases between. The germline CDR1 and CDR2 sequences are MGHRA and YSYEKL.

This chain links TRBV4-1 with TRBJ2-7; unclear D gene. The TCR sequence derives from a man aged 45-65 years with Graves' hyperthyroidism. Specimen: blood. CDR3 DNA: TGCGCCAGCAAGGGTAACGGAGCCTACGAGCAGTACTTC. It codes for CASKGNGAYEQYF.